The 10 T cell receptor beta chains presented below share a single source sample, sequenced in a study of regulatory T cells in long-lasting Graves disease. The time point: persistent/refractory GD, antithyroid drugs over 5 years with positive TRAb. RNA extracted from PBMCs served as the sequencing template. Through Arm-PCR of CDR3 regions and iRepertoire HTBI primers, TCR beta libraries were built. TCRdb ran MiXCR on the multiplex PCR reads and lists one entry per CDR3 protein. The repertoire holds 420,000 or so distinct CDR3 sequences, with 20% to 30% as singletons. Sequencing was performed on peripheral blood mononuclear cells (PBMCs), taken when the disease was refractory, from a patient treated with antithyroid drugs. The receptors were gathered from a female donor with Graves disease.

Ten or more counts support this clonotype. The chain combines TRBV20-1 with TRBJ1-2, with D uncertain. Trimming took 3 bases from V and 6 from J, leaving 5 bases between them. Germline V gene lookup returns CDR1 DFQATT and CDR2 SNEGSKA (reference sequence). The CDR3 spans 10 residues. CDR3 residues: CSARGDGYTF. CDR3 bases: TGCAGTGCTAGGGGTGATGGCTACACCTTC.

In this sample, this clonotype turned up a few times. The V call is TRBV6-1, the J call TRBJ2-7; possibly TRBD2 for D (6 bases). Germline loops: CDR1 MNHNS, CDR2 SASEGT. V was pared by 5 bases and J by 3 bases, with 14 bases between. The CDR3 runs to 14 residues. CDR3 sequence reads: CASSPPETSYEQYF. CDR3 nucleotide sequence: TGTGCCAGCAGTCCCCCAGAGACTAGCTACGAGCAGTACTTC.

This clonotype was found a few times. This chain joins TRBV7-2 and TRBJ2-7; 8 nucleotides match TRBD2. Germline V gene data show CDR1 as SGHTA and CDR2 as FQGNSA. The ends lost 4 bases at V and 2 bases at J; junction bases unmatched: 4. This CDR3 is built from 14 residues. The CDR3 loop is CASSSEGLAYEQYF. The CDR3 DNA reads TGTGCCAGCAGCTCGGAGGGACTAGCCTACGAGCAGTACTTC.

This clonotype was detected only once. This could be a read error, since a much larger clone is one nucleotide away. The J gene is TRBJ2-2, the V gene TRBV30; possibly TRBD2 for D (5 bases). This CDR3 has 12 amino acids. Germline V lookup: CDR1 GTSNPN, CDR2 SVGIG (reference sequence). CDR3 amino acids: CAWSRNTGEPFF. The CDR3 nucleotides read TGTGCCTGGTCCAGGAACACCGGGGAGCCGTTTTTT.

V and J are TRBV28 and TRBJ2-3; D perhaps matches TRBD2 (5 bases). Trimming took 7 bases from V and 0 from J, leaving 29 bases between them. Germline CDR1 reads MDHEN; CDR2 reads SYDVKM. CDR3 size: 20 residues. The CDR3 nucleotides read TGTGCCAGCACCAAAAGGATCACAAGACGGAGGCGGTCCAGCACAGATACGCAGTATTTT. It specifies CASTKRITRRRRSSTDTQYF.

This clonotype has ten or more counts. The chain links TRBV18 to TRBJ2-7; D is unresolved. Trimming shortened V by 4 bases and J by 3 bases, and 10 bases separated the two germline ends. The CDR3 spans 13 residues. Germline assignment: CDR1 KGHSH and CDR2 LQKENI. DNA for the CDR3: TGTGCCAGCTCACTGACTGAGCTCTACGAGCAGTACTTC. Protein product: CASSLTELYEQYF.

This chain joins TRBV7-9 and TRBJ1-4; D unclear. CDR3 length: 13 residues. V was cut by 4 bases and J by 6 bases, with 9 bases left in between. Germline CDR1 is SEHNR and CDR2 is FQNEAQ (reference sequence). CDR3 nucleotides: TGTGCCAGCAGCTGGCAATTGGATGAAAAACTGTTTTTT. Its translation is CASSWQLDEKLFF.

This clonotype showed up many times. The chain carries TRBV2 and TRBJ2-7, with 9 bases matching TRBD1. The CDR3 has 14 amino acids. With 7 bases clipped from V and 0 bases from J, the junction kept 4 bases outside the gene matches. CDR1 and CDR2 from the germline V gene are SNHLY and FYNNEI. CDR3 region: CASTWDRVSYEQYF. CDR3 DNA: TGTGCCAGCACTTGGGACAGGGTCTCCTACGAGCAGTACTTC.

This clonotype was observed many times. The CDR3 loop reads CASSPLRGRYYEQYF. The CDR3 DNA reads as TGTGCCAGCAGCCCCCTTCGCGGGAGATACTACGAGCAGTACTTC. V gene TRBV11-2 combines with J gene TRBJ2-7; the match to TRBD2 covers 7 bases. The germline V gene encodes CDR1 SGHAT and CDR2 FQNNGV. The CDR3 contains 15 residues. The J segment lost 3 bases and the V segment lost 5 bases, leaving 10 bases of the junction unmatched.

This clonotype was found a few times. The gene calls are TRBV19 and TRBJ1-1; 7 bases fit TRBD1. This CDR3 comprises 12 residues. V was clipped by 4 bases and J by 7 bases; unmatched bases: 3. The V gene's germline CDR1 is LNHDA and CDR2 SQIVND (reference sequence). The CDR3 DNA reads TGTGCCAGTAGTACGGGACAGCGTGAAGCTTTCTTT. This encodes CASSTGQREAFF.